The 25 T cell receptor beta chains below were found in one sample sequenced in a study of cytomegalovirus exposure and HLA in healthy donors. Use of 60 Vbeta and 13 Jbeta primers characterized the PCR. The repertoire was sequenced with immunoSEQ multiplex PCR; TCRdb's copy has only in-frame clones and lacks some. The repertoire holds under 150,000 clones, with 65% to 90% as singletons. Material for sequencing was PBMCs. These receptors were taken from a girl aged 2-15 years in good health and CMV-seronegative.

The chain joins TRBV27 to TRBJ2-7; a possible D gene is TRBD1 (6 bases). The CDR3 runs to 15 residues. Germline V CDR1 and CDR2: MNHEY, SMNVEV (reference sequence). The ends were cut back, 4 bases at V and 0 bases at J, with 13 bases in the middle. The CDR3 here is CASSSLGDTSYEQYF. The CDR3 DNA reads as TGTGCCAGCAGTTCATTAGGGGACACCTCCTACGAGCAGTACTTC.

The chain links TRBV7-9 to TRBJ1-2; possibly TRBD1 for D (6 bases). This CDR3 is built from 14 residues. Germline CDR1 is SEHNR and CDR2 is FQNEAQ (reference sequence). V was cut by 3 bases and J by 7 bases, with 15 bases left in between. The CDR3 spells CASSFLGDIPGYTF. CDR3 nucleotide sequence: TGTGCCAGCAGCTTCCTTGGGGACATTCCTGGCTACACCTTC. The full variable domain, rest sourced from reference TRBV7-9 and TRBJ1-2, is DTGVSQNPRHKITKRGQNVTFRCDPISEHNRLYWYRQTLGQGPEFLTYFQNEAQLEKSRLLSDRFSAERPKGSFSTLEIQRTEQGDSAMYLCASSFLGDIPGYTFGSGTRLTVV.

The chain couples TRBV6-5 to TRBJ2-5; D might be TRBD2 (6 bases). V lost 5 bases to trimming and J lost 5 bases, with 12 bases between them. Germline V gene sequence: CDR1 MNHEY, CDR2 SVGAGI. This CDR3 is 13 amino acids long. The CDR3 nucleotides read TGTGCCAGCAGTAGCGGGTTGCGGGAGACCCAGTACTTC. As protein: CASSSGLRETQYF.

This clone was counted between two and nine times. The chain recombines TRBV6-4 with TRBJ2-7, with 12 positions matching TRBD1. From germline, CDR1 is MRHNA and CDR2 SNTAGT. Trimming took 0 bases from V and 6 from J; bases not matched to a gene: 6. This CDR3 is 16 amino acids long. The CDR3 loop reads CASSDSPGQGAGEQYF. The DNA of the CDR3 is TGTGCCAGCAGTGACTCCCCGGGACAGGGGGCGGGCGAGCAGTACTTC.

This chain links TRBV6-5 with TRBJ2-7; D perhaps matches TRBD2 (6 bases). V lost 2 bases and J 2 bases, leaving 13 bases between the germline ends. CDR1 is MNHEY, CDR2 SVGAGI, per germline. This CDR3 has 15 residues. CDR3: CASSYPRDFTYEQYF. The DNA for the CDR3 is TGTGCCAGCAGTTACCCACGGGACTTCACCTACGAGCAGTACTTC.

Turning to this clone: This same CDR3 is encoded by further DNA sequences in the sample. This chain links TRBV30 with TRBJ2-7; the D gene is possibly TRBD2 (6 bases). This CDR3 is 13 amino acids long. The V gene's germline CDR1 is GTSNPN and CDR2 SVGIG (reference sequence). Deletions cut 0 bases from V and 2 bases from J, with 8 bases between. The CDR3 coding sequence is TGTGCCTGGAGTGTACGACTAGCCTACGAGCAGTACTTC. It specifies CAWSVRLAYEQYF.

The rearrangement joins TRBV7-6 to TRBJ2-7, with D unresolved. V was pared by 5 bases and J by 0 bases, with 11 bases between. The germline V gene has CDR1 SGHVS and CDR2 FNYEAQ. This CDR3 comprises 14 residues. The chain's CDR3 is CASSPLARSYEQYF. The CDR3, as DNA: TGTGCCAGCAGCCCATTAGCCCGCTCCTACGAGCAGTACTTC.

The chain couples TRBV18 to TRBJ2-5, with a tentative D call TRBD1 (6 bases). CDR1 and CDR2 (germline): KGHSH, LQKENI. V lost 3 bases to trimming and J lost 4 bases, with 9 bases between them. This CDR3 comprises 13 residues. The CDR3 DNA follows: TGTGCCAGCTCACCTCTAGGGGGAGAGACCCAGTACTTC. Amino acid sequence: CASSPLGGETQYF.

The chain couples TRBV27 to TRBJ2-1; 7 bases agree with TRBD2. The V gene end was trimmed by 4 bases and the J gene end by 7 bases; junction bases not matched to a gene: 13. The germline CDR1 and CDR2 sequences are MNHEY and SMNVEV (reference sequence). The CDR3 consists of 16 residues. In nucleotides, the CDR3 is TGTGCCAGCAGTTCTCCTGTGCGGGAGAGCGGGAATGAGCAGTTCTTC. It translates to CASSSPVRESGNEQFF.

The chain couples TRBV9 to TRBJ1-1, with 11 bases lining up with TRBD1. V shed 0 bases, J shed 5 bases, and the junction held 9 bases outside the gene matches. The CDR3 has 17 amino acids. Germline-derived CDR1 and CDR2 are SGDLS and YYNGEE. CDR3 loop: CASSVAGQGVVMTEAFF. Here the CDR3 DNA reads TGTGCCAGCAGCGTAGCGGGACAGGGGGTGGTAATGACTGAAGCTTTCTTT.

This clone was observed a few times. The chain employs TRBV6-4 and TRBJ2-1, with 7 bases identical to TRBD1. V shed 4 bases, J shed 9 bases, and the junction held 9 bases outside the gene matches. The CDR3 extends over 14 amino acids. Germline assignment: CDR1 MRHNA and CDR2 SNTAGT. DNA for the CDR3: TGTGCCAGCAGTGTTGACAGGGAATCGAGTGAGCAGTTCTTC. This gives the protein CASSVDRESSEQFF.

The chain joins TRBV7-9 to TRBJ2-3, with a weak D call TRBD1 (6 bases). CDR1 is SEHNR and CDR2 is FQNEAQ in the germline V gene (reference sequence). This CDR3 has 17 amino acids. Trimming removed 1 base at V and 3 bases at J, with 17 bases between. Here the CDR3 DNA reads TGTGCCAGCAGCTTAGGTCGGGCTGGGACACGGACAGATACGCAGTATTTT. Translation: CASSLGRAGTRTDTQYF.

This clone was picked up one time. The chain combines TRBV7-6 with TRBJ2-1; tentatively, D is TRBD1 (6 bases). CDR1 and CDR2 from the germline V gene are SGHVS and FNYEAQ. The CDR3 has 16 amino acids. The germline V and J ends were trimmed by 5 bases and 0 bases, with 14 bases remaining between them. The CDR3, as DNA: TGTGCCAGCAGCCCACAACAGGGCGGCTCCTACAATGAGCAGTTCTTC. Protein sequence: CASSPQQGGSYNEQFF.

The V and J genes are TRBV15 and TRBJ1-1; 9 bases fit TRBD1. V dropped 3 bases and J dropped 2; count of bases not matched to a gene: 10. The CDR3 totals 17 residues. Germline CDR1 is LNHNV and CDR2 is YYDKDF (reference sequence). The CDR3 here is CATSSTGGSLGNTEAFF. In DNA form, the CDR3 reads TGTGCCACCAGCAGTACAGGGGGCAGTCTAGGAAACACTGAAGCTTTCTTT.

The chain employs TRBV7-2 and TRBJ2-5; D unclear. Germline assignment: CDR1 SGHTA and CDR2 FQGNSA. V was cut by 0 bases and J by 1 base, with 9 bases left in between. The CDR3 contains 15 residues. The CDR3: CASSLALRSQETQYF. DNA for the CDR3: TGTGCCAGCAGCTTAGCGCTCAGGTCCCAAGAGACCCAGTACTTC.

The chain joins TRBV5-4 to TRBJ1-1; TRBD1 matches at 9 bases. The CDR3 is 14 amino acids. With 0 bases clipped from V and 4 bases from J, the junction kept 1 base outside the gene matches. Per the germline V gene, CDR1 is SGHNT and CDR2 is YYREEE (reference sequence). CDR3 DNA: TGTGCCAGCAGCTTGGGACAGGGGGGCACTGAAGCTTTCTTT. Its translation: CASSLGQGGTEAFF.

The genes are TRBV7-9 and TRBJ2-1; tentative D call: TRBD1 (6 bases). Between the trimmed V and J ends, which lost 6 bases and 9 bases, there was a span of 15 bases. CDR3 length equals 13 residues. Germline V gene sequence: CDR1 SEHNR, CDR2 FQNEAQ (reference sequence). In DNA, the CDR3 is TGTGCCAGCAGTCACGACCGCAGGGGTGAGCAGTTCTTC. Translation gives CASSHDRRGEQFF.

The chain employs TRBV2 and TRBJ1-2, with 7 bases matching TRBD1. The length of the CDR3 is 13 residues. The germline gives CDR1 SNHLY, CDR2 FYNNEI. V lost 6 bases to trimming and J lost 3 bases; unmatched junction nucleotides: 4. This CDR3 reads CASRLGTDYGYTF. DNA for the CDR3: TGTGCCAGCAGATTGGGGACAGACTATGGCTACACCTTC.

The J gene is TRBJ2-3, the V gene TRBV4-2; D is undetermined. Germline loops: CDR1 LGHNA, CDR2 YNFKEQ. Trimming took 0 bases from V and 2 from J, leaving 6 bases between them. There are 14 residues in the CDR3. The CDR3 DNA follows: TGTGCCAGCAGCCAAGAAGCCTTCACAGATACGCAGTATTTT. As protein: CASSQEAFTDTQYF.

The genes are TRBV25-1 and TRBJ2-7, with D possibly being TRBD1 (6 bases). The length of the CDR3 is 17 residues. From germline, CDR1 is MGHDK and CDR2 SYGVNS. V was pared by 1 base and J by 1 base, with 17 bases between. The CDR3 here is CASSESFRTDGSYEQYF. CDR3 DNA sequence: TGTGCCAGCAGTGAATCTTTTAGGACAGATGGTTCCTACGAGCAGTACTTC.

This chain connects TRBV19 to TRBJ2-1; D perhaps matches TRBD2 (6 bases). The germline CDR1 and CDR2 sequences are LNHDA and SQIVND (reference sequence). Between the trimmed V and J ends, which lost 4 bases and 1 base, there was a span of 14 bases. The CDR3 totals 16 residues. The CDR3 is CASSRGLSRSYNEQFF. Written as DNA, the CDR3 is TGTGCCAGTAGTAGGGGACTCTCTAGGTCCTACAATGAGCAGTTCTTC.

Written as DNA, the CDR3 is TGCGCCAGCAGCCAAGAGTATCGCGAGGGTAATTCACCCCTCCACTTT. This codes for CASSQEYREGNSPLHF. The chain is built from TRBV4-3 and TRBJ1-6; D gene ambiguous. CDR1 and CDR2 (germline): LGHNA, YSLEER. This CDR3 spans 16 amino acids. V was cut by 0 bases and J by 6 bases, with 12 bases left in between.

CDR3 region: CASSSQGREQYF. CDR3 DNA sequence: TGTGCCAGCAGCTCCCAGGGCCGCGAGCAGTACTTC. This sequence joins TRBV11-1 and TRBJ2-7; a weak D match, TRBD1 (5 bases). V gave up 4 bases and J gave up 6 bases, with 10 bases separating them. CDR3 size: 12 residues. CDR1 and CDR2 (germline): SGHAT, FQDESV (reference sequence).

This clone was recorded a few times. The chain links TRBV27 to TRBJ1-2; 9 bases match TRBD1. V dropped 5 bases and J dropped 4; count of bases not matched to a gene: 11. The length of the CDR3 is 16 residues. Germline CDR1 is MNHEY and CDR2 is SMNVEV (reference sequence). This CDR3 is CASSQSWTGAAYGYTF. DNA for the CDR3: TGTGCCAGCAGTCAATCTTGGACAGGGGCAGCCTATGGCTACACCTTC.

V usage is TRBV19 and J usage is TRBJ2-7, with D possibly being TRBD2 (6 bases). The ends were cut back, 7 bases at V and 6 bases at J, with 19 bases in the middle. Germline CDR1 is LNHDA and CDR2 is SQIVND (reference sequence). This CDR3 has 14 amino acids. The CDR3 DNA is TGTGCCAGTAAGTTACGGAAATGGGACTCCGAGCAGTACTTC. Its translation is CASKLRKWDSEQYF.